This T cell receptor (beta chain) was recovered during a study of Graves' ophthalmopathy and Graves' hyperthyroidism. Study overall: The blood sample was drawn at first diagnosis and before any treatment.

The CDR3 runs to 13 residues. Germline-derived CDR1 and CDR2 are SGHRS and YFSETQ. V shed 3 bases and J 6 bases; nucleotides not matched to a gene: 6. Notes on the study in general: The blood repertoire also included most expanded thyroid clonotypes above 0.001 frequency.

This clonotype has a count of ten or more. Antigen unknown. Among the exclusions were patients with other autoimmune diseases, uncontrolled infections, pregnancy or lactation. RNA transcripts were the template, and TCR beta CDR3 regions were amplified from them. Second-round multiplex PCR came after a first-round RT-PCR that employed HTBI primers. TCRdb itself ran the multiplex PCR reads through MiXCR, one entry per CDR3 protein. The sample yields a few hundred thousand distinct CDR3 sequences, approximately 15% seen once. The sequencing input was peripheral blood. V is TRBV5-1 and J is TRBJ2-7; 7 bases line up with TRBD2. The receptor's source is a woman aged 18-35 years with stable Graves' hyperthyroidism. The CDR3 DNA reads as TGCGCCAGCAGCTGGACTAGTAAATCCGAGCAGTACTTC. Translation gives CASSWTSKSEQYF.